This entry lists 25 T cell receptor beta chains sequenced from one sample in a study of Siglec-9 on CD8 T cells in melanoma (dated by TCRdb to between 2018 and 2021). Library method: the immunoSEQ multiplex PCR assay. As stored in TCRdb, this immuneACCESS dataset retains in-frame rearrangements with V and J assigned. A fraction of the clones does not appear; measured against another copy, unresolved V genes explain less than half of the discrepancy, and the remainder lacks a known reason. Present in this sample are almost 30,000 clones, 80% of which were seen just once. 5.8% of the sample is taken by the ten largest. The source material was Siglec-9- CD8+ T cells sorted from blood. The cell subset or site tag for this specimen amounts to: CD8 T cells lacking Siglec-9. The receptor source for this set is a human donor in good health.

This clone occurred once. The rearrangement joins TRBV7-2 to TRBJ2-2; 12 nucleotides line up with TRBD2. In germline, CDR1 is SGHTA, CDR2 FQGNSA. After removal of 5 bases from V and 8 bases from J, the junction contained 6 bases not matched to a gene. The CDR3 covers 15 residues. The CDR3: CTSSPTSGRLGELFF. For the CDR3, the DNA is TGTACCAGCAGCCCTACTAGCGGGAGGCTTGGGGAGCTGTTTTTT.

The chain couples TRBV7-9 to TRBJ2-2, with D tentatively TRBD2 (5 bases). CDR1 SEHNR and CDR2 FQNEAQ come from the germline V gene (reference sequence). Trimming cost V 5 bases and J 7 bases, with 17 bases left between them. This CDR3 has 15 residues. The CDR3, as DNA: TGTGCCAGCAGCACAATAAGCGGCGAGAACGGGGAGCTGTTTTTT. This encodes CASSTISGENGELFF.

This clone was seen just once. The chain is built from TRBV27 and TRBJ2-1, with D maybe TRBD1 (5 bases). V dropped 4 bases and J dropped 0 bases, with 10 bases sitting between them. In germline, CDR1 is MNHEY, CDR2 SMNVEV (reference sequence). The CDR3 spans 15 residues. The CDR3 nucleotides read TGTGCCAGCAGTTCAGGGATGAGCTCCTACAATGAGCAGTTCTTC. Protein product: CASSSGMSSYNEQFF.

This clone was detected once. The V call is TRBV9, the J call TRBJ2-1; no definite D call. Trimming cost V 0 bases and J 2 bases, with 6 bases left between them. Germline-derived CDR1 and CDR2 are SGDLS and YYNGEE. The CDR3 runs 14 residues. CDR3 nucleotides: TGTGCCAGCAGCGTAGATTATACCTACAATGAGCAGTTCTTC. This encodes CASSVDYTYNEQFF.

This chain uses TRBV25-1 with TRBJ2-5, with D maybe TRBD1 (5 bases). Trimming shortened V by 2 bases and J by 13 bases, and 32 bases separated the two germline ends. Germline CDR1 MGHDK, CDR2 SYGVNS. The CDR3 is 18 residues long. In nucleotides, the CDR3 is TGTGCCAGCAGTGAAATTTTTAGGATGGGGCGGCTAGAGAGACAAGGGTACTTC. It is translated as CASSEIFRMGRLERQGYF.

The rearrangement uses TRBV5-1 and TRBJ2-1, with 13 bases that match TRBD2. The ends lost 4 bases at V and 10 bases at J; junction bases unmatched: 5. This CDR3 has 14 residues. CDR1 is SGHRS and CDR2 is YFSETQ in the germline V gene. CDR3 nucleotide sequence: TGCGCCAGCAGCCCGACTAGCGGGAGGAAAGAGCAGTTCTTC. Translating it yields CASSPTSGRKEQFF.

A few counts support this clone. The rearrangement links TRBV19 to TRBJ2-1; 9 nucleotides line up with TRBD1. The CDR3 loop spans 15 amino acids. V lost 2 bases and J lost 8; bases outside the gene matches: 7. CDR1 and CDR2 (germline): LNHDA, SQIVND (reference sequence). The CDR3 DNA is TGTGCCAGTAGTATATTGCACAGGGGGCTCGATGAGCAGTTCTTC. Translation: CASSILHRGLDEQFF.

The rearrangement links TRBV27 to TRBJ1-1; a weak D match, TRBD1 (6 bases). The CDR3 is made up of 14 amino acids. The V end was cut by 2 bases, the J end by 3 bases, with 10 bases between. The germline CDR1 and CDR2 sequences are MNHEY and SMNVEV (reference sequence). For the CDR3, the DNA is TGTGCCAGCAGTTTAAACAGGGTGTACACTGAAGCTTTCTTT. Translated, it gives CASSLNRVYTEAFF.

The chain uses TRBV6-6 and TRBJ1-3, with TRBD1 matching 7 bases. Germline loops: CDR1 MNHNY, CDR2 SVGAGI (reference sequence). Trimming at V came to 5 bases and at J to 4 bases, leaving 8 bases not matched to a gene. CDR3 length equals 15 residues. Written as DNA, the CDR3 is TGTGCCAGCAGTCTAAATTCAGGGGGAGGAAACACCATATATTTT. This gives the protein CASSLNSGGGNTIYF.

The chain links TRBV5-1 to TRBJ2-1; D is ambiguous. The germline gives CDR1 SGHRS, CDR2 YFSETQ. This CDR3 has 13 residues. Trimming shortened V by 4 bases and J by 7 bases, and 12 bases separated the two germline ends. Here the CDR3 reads CASSPDDGNEQFF. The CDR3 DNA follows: TGCGCCAGCAGCCCGGATGACGGGAATGAGCAGTTCTTC.

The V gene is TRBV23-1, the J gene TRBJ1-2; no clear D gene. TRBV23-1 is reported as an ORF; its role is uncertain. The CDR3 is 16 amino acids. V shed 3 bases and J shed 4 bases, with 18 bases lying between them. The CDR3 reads CASSHPLRVSTYGYTF. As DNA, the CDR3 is TGCGCCAGCAGTCACCCCCTCCGGGTTTCAACCTATGGCTACACCTTC.

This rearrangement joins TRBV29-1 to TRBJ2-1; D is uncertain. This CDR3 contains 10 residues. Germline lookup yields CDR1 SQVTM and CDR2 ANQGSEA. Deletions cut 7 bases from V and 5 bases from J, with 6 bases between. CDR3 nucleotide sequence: TGCAGCGCTACGAACAATGAGCAGTTCTTC. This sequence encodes CSATNNEQFF.

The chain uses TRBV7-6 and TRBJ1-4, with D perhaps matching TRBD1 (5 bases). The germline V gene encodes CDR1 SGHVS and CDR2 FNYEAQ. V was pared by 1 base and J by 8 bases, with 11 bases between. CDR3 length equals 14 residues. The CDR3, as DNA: TGTGCCAGCAGCTTAGGCGGGGCCGGGGAAAAACTGTTTTTT. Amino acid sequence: CASSLGGAGEKLFF. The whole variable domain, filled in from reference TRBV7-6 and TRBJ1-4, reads GAGVSQSPRYKVTKRGQDVALRCDPISGHVSLYWYRQALGQGPEFLTYFNYEAQQDKSGLPNDRFSAERPEGSISTLTIQRTEQRDSAMYRCASSLGGAGEKLFFGSGTQLSVL.

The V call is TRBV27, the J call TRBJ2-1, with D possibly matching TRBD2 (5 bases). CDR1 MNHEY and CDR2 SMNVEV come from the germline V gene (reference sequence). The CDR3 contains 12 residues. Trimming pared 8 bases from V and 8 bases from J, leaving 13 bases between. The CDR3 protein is CASFSSSYEQFF. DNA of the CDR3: TGTGCCAGCTTTTCTAGCAGCTATGAGCAGTTCTTC.

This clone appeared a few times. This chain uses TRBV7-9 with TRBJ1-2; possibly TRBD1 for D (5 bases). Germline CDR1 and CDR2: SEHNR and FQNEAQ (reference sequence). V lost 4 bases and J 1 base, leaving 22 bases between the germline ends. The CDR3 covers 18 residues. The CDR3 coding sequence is TGTGCCAGCAGCTCGGGACTGCCCGGCGACATGCTTAACTATGGCTACACCTTC. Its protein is CASSSGLPGDMLNYGYTF.

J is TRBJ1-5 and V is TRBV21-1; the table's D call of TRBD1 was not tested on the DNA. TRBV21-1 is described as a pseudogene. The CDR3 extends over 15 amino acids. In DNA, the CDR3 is TGTGCCAGCAGCAAAGGAACCAGGGTAGGTCAGCCCCAGCATTTT. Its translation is CASSKGTRVGQPQHF.

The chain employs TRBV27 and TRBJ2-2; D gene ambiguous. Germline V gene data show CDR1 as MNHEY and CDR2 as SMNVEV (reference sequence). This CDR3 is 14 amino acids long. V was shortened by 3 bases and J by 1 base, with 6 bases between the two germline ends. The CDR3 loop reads CASSFSLNTGELFF. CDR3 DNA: TGTGCCAGCAGTTTTTCGTTGAACACCGGGGAGCTGTTTTTT.

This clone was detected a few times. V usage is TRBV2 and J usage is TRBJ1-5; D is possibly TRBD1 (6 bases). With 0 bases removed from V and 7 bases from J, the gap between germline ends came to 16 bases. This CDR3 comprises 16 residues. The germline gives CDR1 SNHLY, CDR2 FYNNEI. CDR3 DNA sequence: TGTGCCAGCAGTGAAGCGCTTTTGGGGGCCGTGCAGCCCCAGCATTTT. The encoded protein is CASSEALLGAVQPQHF.

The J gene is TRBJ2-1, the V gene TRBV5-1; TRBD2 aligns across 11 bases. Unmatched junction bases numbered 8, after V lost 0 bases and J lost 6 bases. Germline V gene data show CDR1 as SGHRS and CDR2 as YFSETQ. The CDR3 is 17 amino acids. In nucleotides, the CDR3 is TGCGCCAGCAGCTTGGTTGGTTTAGCGGGGGGGCTCAATGAGCAGTTCTTC. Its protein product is CASSLVGLAGGLNEQFF.

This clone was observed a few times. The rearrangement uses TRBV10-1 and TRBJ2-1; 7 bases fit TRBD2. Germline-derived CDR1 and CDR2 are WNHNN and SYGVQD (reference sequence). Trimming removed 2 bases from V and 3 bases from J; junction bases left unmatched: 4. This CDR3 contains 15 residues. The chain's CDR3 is CASSERRGYYNEQFF. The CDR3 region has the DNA TGCGCCAGCAGTGAGCGGCGGGGGTACTACAATGAGCAGTTCTTC.

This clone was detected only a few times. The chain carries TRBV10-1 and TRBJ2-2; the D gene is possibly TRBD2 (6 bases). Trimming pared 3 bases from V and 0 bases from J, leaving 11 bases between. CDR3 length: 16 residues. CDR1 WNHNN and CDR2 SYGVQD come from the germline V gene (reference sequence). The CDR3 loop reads CASSEQTRTNTGELFF. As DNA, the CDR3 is TGCGCCAGCAGTGAACAGACTAGAACGAACACCGGGGAGCTGTTTTTT.

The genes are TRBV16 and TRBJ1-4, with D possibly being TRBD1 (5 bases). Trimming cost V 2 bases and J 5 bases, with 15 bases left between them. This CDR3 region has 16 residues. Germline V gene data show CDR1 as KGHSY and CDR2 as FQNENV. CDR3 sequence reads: CASSQIWQGINEKLFF. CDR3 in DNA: TGTGCCAGCAGCCAAATCTGGCAGGGAATAAATGAAAAACTGTTTTTT.

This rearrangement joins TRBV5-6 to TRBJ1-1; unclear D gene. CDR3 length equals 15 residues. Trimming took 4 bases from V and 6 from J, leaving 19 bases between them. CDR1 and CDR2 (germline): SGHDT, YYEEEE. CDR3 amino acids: CASSPHGPQAPEAFF. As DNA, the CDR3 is TGTGCCAGCAGCCCCCACGGCCCTCAAGCCCCTGAAGCTTTCTTT.

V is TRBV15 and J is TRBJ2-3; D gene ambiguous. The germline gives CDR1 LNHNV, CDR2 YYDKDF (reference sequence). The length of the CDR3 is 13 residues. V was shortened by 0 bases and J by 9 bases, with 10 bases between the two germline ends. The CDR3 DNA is TGTGCCACCAGCAGAGATTTTTTATCAACGCAGTATTTT. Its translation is CATSRDFLSTQYF.

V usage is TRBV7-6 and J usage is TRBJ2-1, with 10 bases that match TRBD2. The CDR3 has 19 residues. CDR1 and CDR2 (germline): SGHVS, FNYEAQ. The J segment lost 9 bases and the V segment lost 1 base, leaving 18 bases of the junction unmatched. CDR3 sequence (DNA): TGTGCCAGCAGCTTAGAAGTCGGTTACGGTAGCGGGAGGTTGGGTGAGCAGTTCTTC. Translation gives CASSLEVGYGSGRLGEQFF.